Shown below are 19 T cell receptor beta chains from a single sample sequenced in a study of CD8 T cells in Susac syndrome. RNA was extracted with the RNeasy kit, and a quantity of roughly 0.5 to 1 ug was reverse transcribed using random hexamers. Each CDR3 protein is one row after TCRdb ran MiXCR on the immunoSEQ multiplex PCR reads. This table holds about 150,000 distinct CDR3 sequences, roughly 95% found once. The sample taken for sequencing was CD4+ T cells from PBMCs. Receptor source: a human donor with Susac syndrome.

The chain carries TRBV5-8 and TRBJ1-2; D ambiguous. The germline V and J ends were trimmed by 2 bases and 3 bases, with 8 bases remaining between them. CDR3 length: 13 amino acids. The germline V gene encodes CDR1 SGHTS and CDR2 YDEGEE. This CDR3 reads CASSFARDYGYTF. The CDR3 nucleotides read TGTGCCAGCAGCTTTGCCCGGGACTATGGCTACACCTTC.

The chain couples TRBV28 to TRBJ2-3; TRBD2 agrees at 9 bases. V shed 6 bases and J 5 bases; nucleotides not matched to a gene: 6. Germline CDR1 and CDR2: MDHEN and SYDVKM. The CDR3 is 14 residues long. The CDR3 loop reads CASSGAGGRDTQYF. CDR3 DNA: TGTGCCAGCAGCGGAGCGGGAGGACGAGATACGCAGTATTTT.

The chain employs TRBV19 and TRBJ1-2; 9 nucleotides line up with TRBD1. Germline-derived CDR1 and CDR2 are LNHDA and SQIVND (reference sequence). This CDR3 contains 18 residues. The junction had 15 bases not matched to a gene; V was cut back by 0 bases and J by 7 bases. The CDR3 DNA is TGTGCCAGTAGTATAGATCGGTGGGGGACAGGGCAAGGATCTGGCTACACCTTC. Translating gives CASSIDRWGTGQGSGYTF.

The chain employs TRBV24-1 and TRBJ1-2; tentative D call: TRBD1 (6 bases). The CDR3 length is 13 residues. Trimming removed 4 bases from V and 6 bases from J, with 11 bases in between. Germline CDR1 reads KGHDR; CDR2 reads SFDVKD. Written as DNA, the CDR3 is TGTGCCACCAGTGACCCCAGACAGGATGGCTACACCTTC. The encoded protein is CATSDPRQDGYTF.

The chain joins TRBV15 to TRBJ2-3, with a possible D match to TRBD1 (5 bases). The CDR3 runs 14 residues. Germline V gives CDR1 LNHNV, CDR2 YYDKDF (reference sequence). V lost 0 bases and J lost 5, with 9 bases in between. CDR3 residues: CATSRDQGRDTQYF. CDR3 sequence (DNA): TGTGCCACCAGCAGAGATCAGGGTAGAGATACGCAGTATTTT.

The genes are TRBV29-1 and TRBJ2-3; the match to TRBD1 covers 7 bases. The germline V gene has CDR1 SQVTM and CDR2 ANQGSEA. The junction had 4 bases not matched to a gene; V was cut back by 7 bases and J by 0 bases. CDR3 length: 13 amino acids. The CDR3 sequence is CSGGGQSTDTQYF. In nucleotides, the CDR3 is TGCAGCGGAGGGGGACAGAGCACAGATACGCAGTATTTT.

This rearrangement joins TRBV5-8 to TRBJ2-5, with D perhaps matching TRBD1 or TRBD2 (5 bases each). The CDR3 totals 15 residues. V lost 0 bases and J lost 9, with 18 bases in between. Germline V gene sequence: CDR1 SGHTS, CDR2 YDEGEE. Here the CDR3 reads CASSLERGLRDPQYF. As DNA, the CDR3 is TGTGCCAGCAGCTTGGAACGGGGCCTCAGAGACCCCCAGTACTTC. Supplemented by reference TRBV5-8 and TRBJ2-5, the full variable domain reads EAGVTQSPTHLIKTRGQQATLRCSPISGHTSVYWYQQALGLGLQFLLWYDEGEERNRGNFPPRFSGRQFPNYSSELNVNALELEDSALYLCASSLERGLRDPQYFGPGTRLLVL.

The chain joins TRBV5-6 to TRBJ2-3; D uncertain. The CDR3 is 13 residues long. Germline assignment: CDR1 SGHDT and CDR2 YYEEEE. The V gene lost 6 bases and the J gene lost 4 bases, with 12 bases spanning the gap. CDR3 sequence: CASKVRSSDTQYF. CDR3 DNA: TGTGCCAGCAAGGTTCGTTCGTCAGATACGCAGTATTTT.

The CDR3 nucleotides are TGCAGCGTCCGGGCTCTGACGCTAGAGACCCAGTACTTC. Protein: CSVRALTLETQYF. This sequence joins TRBV29-1 and TRBJ2-5; the D is unclear. The CDR3 length is 13 residues. V gave up 6 bases and J gave up 4 bases, with 15 bases separating them. CDR1 and CDR2 from the germline V gene are SQVTM and ANQGSEA.

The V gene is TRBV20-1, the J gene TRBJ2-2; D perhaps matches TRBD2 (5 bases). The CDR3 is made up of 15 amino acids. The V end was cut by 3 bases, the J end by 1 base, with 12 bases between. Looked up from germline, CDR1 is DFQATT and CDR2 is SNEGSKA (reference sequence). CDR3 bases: TGCAGTGCTAGTAGCGCCTCCGTGAACACCGGGGAGCTGTTTTTT. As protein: CSASSASVNTGELFF.

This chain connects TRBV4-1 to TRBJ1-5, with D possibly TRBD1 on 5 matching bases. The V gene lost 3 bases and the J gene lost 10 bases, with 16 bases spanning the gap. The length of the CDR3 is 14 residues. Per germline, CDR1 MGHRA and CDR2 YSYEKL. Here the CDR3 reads CASSHPTGGYPQHF. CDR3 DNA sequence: TGCGCCAGCAGCCACCCAACAGGTGGTTATCCCCAGCATTTT.

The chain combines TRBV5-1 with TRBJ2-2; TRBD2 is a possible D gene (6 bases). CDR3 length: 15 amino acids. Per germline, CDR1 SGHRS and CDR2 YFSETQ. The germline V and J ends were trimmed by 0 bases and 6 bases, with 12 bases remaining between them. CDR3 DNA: TGCGCCAGCAGCTTGGACGGGAGTCGGCCCGGGGAGCTGTTTTTT. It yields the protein CASSLDGSRPGELFF.

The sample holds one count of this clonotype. DNA of the CDR3: TGTGCCAGCAGCCAAGGGTACCCAGACAATGAGCAGTTCTTC. It translates to CASSQGYPDNEQFF. The rearrangement joins TRBV3-1 to TRBJ2-1; D gene ambiguous. The CDR3 spans 14 residues. The V end lost 1 base, the J end lost 5 bases, and 9 bases lay between the germline ends. In germline, CDR1 is LGHDT, CDR2 YNNKEL (reference sequence).

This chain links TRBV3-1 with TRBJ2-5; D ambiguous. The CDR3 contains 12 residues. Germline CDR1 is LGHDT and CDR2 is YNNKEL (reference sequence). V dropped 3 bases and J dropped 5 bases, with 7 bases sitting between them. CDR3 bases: TGTGCCAGCAGCCATAGTCGGGAGACCCAGTACTTC. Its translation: CASSHSRETQYF.

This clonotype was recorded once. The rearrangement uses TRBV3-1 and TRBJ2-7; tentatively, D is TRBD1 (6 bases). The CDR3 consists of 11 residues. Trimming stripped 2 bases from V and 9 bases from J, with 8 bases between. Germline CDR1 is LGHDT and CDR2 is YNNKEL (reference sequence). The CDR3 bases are TGTGCCAGCAGCCAAAGAGGGGGGCAGTACTTC. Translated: CASSQRGGQYF.

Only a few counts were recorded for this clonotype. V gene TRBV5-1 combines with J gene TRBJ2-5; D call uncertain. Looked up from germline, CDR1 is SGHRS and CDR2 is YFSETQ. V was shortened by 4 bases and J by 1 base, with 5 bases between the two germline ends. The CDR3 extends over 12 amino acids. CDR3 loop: CASSHFQETQYF. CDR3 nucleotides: TGCGCCAGCAGCCATTTCCAAGAGACCCAGTACTTC. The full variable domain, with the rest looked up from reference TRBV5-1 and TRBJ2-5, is KAGVTQTPRYLIKTRGQQVTLSCSPISGHRSVSWYQQTPGQGLQFLFEYFSETQRNKGNFPGRFSGRQFSNSRSEMNVSTLELGDSALYLCASSHFQETQYFGPGTRLLVL.

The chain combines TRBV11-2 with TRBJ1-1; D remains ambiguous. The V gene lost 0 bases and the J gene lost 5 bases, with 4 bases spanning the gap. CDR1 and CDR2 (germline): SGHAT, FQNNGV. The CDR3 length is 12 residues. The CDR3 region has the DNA TGTGCCAGCAGCTTAGATCGGACTGAAGCTTTCTTT. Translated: CASSLDRTEAFF.

CDR3 nucleotides: TGCAGTGCCTCCCAGACAGGGTTCTCTGGAAACACCATATATTTT. This gives the protein CSASQTGFSGNTIYF. The chain combines TRBV20-1 with TRBJ1-3; 7 bases line up with TRBD1. This CDR3 is built from 15 residues. Germline V gene sequence: CDR1 DFQATT, CDR2 SNEGSKA (reference sequence). V lost 6 bases to trimming and J lost 0 bases; unmatched junction nucleotides: 8.

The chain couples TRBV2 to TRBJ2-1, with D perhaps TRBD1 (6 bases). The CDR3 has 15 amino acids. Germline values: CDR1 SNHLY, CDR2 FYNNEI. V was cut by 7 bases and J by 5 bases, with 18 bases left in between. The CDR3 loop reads CASKILTGRNNEQFF. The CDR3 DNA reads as TGTGCCAGCAAAATATTGACAGGCAGGAACAATGAGCAGTTCTTC.